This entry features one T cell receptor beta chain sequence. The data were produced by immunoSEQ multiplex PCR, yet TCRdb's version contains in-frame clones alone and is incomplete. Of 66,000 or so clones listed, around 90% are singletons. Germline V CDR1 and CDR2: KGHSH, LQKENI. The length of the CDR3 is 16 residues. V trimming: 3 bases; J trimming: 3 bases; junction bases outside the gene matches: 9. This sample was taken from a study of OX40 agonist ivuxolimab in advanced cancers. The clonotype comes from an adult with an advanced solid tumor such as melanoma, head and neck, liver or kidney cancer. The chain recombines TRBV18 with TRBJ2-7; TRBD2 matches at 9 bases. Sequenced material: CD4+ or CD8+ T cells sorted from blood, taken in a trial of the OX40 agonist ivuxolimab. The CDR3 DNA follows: TGTGCCAGCTCACCTGCCCTAGCGGGGAACCGCTACGAGCAGTACTTC. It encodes CASSPALAGNRYEQYF.